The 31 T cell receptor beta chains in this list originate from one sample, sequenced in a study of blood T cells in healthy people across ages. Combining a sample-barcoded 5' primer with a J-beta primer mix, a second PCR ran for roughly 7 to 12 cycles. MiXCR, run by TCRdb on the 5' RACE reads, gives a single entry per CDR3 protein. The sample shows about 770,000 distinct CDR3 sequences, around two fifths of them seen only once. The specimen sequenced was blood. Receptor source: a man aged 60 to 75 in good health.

CDR3 region: CASSRLAANNEQFF. For the CDR3, the DNA is TGTGCCAGCAGCCGGTTAGCGGCTAACAATGAGCAGTTCTTC. V usage is TRBV3-1 and J usage is TRBJ2-1; maybe TRBD2 (6 bases). This CDR3 region has 14 residues. The germline CDR1 and CDR2 sequences are LGHDT and YNNKEL (reference sequence). The germline V and J ends were trimmed by 4 bases and 5 bases, with 12 bases remaining between them.

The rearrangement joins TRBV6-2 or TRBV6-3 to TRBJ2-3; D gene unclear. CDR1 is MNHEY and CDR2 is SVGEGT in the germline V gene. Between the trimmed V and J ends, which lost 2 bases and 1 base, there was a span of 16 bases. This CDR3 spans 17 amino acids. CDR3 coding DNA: TGTGCCAGCAGTTACCTCCAAGCGACACAGCGCACAGATACGCAGTATTTT. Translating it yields CASSYLQATQRTDTQYF.

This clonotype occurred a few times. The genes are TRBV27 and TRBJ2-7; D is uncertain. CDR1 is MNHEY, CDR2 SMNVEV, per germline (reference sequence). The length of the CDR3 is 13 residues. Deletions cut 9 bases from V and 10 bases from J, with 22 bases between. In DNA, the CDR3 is TGTGCCAGAGGTCAACGGAATCACATAACCCAGTACTTC. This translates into CARGQRNHITQYF.

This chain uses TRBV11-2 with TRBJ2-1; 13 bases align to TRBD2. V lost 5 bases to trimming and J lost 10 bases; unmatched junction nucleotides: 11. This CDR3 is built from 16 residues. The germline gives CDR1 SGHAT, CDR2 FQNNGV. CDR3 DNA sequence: TGTGCCAGCAGCACTACTAGCGGGGGGGCGTTTCACGAGCAGTTCTTC. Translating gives CASSTTSGGAFHEQFF.

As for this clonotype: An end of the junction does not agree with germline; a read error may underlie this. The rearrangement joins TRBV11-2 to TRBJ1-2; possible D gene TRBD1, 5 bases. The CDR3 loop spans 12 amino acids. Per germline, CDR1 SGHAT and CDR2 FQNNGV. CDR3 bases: TGTGTCAGCAGCTTAGGGGTCTATGGCTACACCTTC. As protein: CVSSLGVYGYTF.

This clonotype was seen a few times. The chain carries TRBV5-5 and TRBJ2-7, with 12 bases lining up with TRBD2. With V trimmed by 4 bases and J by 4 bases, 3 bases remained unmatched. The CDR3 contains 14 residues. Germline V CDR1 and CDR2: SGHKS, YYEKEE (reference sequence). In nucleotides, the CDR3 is TGTGCCAGCAGCGGTGGACTAGCGGGATACGAGCAGTACTTC. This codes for CASSGGLAGYEQYF.

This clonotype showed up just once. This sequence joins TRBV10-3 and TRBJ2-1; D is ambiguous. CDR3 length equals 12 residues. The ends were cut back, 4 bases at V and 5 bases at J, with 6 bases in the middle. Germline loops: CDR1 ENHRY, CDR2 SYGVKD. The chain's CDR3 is CAISGINNEQFF. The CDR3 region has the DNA TGTGCCATCAGTGGGATTAACAATGAGCAGTTCTTC.

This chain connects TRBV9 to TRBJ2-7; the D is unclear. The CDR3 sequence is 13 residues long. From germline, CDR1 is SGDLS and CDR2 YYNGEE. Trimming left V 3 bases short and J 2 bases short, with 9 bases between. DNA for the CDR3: TGTGCCAGCAGCGCTGACACAGCCTACGAGCAGTACTTC. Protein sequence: CASSADTAYEQYF. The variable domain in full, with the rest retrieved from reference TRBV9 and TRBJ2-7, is DSGVTQTPKHLITATGQRVTLRCSPRSGDLSVYWYQQSLDQGLQFLIQYYNGEERAKGNILERFSAQQFPDLHSELNLSSLELGDSALYFCASSADTAYEQYFGPGTRLTVT.

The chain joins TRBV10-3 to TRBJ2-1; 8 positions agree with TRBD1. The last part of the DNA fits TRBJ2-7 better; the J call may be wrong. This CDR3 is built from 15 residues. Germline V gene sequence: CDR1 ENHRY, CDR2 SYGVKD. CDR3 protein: CAISGQGASYNEQYF. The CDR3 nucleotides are TGTGCCATCAGTGGGCAGGGGGCTTCCTACAATGAGCAGTACTTC.

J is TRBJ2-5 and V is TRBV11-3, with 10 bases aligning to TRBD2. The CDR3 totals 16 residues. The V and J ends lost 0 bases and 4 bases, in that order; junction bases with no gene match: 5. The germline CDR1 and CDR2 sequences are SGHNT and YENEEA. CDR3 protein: CASSLEGLANPETQYF. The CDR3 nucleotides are TGTGCCAGCAGCTTAGAGGGACTAGCGAACCCAGAGACCCAGTACTTC.

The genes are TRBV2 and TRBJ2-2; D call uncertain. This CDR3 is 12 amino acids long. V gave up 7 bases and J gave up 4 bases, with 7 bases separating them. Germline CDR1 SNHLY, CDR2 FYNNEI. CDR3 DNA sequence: TGTGCCAGCACCCCTAGCACCGGGGAGCTGTTTTTT. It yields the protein CASTPSTGELFF.

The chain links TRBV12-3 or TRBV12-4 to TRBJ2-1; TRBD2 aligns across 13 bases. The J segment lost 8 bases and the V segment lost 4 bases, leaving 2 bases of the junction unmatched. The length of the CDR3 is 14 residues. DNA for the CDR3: TGTGCCAGCAGTTGGACTAGCGGGGGCCATGAGCAGTTCTTC. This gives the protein CASSWTSGGHEQFF.

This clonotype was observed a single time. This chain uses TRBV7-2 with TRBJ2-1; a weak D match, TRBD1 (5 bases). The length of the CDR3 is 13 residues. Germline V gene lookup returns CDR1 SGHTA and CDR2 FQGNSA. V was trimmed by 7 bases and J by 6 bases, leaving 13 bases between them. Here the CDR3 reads CASTVGHPNEQFF. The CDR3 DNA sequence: TGTGCCAGCACCGTTGGACATCCCAATGAGCAGTTCTTC.

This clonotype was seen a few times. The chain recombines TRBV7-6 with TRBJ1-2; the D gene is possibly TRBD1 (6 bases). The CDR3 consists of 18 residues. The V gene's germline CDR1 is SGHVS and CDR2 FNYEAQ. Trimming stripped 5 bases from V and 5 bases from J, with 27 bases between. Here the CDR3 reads CASSKSQRGAYRVYGYTF. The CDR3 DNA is TGTGCCAGCAGCAAATCCCAGCGGGGGGCCTATCGGGTATATGGCTACACCTTC.

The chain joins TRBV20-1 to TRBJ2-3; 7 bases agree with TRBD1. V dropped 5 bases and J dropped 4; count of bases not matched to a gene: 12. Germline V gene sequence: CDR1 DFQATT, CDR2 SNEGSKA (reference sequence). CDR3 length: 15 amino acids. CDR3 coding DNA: TGCAGTGCTTCAGATATACGACAGGGATCAGATACGCAGTATTTT. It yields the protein CSASDIRQGSDTQYF.

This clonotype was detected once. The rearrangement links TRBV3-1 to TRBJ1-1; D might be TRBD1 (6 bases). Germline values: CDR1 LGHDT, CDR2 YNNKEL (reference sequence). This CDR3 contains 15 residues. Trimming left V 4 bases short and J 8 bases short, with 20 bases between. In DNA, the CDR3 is TGTGCCAGCAGCCGTGATCGGGTCCTCACAGGGGAAGCTTTCTTT. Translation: CASSRDRVLTGEAFF.

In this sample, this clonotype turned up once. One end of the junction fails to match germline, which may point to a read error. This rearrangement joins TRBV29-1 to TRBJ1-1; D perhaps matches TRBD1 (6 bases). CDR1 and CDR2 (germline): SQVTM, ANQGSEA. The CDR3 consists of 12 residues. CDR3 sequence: CSVETGRTETFF. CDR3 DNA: TGCAGCGTTGAAACAGGGCGCACTGAAACTTTCTTT.

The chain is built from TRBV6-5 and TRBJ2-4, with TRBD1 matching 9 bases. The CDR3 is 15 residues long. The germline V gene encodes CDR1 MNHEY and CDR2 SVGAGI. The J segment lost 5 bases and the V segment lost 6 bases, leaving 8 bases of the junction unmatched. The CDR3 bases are TGTGCCAGCAGGGGACAGGGAAGTTCTGAAAACATTCAGTACTTC. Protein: CASRGQGSSENIQYF.

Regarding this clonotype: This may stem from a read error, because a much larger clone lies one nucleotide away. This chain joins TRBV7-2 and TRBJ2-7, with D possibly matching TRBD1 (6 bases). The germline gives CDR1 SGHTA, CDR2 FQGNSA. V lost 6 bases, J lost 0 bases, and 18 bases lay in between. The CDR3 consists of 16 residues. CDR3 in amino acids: CASSQKYGGGSYEQYF. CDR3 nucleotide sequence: TGTGCCAGCAGTCAGAAGTATGGGGGCGGCTCCTACGAGCAGTACTTC.

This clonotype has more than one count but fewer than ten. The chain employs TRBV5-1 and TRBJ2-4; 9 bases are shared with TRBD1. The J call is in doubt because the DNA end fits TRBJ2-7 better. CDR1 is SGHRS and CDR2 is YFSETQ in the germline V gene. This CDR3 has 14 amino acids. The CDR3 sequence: CASSLTTGGDEQYF. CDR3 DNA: TGCGCCAGCAGCTTGACGACAGGGGGGGACGAGCAGTACTTC.

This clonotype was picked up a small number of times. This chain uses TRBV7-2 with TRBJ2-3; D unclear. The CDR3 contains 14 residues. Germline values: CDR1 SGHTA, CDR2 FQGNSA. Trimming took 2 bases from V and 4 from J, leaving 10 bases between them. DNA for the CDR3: TGTGCCAGCAGCTTAACCGAGCAGGCAGATACGCAGTATTTT. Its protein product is CASSLTEQADTQYF.

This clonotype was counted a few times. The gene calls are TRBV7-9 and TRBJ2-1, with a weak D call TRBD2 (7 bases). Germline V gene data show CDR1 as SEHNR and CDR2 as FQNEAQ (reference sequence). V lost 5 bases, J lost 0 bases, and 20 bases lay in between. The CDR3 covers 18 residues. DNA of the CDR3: TGTGCCAGCAGCCTAGGTTGGGCGGGGGCTCACTCCTACAATGAGCAGTTCTTC. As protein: CASSLGWAGAHSYNEQFF.

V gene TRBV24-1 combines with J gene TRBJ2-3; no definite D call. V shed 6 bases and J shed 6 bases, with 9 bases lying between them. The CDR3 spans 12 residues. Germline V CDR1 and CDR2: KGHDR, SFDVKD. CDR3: CATSLGPDTQYF. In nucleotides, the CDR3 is TGTGCCACCAGTCTTGGGCCTGATACGCAGTATTTT.

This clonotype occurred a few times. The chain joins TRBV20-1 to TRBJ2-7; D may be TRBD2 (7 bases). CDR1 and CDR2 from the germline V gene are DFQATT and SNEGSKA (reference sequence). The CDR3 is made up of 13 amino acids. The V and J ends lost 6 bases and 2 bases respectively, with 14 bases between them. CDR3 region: CSAGTGGTYEQYF. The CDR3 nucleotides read TGCAGTGCAGGCACGGGGGGCACCTACGAGCAGTACTTC.

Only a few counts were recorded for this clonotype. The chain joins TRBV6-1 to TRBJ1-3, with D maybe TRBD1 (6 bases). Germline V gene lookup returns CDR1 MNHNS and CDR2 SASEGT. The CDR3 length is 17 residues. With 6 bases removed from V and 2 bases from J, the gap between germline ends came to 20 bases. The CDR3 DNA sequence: TGTGCCAGCAGCCCAACGCCCCCGGGGGGCACTGGAAACACCATATATTTT. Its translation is CASSPTPPGGTGNTIYF.

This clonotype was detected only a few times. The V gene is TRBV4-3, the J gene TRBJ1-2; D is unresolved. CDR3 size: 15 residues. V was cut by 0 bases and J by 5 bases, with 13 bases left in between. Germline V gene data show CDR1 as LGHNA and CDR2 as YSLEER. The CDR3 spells CASSQELGPEYGYTF. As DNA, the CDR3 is TGCGCCAGCAGCCAAGAGCTTGGCCCCGAATATGGCTACACCTTC.

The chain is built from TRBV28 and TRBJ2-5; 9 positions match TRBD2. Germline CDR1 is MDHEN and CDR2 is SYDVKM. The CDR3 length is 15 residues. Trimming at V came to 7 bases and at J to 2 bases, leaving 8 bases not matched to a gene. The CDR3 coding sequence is TGTGCCAGCAAATTCGGGACTAGCCCACAAGAGACCCAGTACTTC. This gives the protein CASKFGTSPQETQYF.

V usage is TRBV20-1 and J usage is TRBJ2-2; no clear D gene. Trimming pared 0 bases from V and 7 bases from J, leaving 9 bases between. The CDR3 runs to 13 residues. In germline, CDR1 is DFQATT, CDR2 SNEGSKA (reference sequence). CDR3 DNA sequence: TGCAGTGCTAGAGAGGGGTTTAGCGGGGAGCTGTTTTTT. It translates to CSAREGFSGELFF.

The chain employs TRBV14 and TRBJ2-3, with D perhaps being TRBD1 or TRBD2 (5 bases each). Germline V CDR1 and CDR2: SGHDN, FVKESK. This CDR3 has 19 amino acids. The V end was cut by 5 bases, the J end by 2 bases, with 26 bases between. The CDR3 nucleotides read TGTGCCAGCAGCAGAGGGTTCGCCTCTGGGGCCGGGGCCACAGATACGCAGTATTTT. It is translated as CASSRGFASGAGATDTQYF. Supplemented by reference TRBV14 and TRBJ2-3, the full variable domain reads EAGVTQFPSHSVIEKGQTVTLRCDPISGHDNLYWYRRVMGKEIKFLLHFVKESKQDESGMPNNRFLAERTGGTYSTLKVQPAELEDSGVYFCASSRGFASGAGATDTQYFGPGTRLTVL.

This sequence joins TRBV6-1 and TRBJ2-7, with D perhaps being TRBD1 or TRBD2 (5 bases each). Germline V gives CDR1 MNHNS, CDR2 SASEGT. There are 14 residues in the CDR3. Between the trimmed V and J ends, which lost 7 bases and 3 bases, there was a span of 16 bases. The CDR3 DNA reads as TGTGCCAGCAACGGGACCCCCCCGGACTACGAGCAGTACTTC. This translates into CASNGTPPDYEQYF.

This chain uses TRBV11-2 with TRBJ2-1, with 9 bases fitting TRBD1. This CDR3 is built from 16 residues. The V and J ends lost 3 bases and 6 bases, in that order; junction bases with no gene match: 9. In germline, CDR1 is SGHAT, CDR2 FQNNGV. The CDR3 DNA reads TGTGCCAGCAGCTTTTTGGGGGACAGGGAGGCCAATGAGCAGTTCTTC. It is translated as CASSFLGDREANEQFF. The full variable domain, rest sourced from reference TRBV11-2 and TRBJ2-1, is EAGVAQSPRYKIIEKRQSVAFWCNPISGHATLYWYQQILGQGPKLLIQFQNNGVVDDSQLPKDRFSAERLKGVDSTLKIQPAKLEDSAVYLCASSFLGDREANEQFFGPGTRLTVL.